This TCR beta chain was retrieved from a study of blood T cell repertoires in COVID-19. Turning to the study itself: PBMCs, B-cell-depleted T cells, or T cells provided the cDNA or gDNA that made up the material.

Trimming took 8 bases from V and 6 from J, leaving 17 bases between them. Germline V lookup: CDR1 MNHEY, CDR2 SVGAGI. The CDR3 covers 13 residues. Sequenced by immunoSEQ multiplex PCR; TCRdb stores in-frame clones only, minus some. The repertoire holds 95,000 to 150,000 clones, with around 86% as singletons. The sequencing sample was made of peripheral blood. The sequence was collected from a woman in her seventies with acute or convalescent COVID-19. The chain employs TRBV6-5 and TRBJ2-7; the D gene is possibly TRBD1 (6 bases). The DNA of the CDR3 is TGTGCCAGCTTGGCAGGGGCGCCCACCGAGCAGTACTTC. Its translation is CASLAGAPTEQYF.